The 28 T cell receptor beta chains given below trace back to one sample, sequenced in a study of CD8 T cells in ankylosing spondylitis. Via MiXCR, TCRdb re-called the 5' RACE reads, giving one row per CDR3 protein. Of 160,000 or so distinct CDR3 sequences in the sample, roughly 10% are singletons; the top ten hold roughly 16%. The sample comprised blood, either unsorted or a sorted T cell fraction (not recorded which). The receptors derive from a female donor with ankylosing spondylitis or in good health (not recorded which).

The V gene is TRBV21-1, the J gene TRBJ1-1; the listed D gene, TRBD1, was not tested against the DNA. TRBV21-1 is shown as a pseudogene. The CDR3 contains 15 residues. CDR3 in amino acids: CASSNSSGRNTEAFF. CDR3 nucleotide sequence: TGTGCCAGCAGCAATTCTTCAGGGCGGAACACTGAAGCTTTCTTT.

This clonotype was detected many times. CDR3 DNA sequence: TGCGCCAGCAGCCAAGATTTTCCGGGAGGTGGCTTCGAGCAGTACTTC. Translating gives CASSQDFPGGGFEQYF. The V call is TRBV4-3, the J call TRBJ2-7, with TRBD2 matching 7 bases. This CDR3 contains 16 residues. J was trimmed by 6 bases and V by 0 bases; bases with no gene match: 11. Germline V CDR1 and CDR2: LGHNA, YSLEER.

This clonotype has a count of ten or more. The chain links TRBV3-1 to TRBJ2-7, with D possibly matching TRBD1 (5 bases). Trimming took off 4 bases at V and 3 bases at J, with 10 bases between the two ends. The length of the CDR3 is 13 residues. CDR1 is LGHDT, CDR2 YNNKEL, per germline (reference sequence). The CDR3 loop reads CASSPDKGYEQYF. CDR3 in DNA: TGTGCCAGCAGCCCGGACAAGGGCTACGAGCAGTACTTC.

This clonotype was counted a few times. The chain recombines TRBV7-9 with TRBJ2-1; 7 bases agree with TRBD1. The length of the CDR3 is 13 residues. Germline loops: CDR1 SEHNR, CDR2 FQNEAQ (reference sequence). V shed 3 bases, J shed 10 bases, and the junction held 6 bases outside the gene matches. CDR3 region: CASSFDRAGEQFF. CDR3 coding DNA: TGTGCCAGCAGCTTCGACAGGGCAGGAGAGCAGTTCTTC.

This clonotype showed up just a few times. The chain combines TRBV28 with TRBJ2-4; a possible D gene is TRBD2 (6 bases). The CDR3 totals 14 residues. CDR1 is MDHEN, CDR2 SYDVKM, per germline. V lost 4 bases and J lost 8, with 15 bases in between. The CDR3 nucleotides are TGTGCCAGCAGTTCGGGGACTTTGAGGGACATTCAGTACTTC. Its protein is CASSSGTLRDIQYF.

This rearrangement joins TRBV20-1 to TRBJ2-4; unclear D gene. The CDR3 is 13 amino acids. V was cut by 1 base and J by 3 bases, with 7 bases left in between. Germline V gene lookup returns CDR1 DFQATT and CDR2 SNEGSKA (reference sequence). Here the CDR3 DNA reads TGCAGTGCTAGAGGCCACAGCAAAAACATTCAGTACTTC. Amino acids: CSARGHSKNIQYF.

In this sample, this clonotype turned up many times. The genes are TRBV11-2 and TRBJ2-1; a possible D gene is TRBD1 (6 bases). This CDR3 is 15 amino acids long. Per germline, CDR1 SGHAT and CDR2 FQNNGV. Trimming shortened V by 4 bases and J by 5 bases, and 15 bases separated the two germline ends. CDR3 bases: TGTGCCAGCAGCTGGACAGTCCGCCCTAACAATGAGCAGTTCTTC. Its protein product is CASSWTVRPNNEQFF.

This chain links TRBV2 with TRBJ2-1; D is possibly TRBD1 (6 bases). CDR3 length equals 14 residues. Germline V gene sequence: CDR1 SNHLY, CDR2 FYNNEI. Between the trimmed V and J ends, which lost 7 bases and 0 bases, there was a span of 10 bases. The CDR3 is CASIQGSSYNEQFF. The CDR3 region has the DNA TGTGCCAGCATACAGGGCAGCTCCTACAATGAGCAGTTCTTC.

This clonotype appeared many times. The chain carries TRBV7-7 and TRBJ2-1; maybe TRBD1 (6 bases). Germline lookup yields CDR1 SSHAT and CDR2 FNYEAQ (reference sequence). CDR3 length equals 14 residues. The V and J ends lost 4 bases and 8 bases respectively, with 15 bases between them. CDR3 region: CASSSRGRGDEQFF. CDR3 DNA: TGTGCCAGCAGCTCCAGGGGTAGGGGCGATGAGCAGTTCTTC. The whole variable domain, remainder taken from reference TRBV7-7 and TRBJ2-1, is GAGVSQSPRYKVTKRGQDVTLRCDPISSHATLYWYQQALGQGPEFLTYFNYEAQPDKSGLPSDRFSAERPEGSISTLTIQRTEQRDSAMYRCASSSRGRGDEQFFGPGTRLTVL.

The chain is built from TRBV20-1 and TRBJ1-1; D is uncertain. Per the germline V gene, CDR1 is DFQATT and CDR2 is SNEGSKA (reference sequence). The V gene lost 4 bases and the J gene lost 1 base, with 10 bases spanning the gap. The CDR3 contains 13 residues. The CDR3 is CSAIWGRNTEAFF. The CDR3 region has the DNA TGCAGTGCTATATGGGGTCGGAACACTGAAGCTTTCTTT.

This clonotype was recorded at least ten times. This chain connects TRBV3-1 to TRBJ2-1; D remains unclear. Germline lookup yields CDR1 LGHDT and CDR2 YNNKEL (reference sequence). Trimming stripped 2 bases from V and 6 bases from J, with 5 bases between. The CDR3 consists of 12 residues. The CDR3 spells CASSQLRNEQFF. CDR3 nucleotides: TGTGCCAGCAGCCAATTGCGCAATGAGCAGTTCTTC.

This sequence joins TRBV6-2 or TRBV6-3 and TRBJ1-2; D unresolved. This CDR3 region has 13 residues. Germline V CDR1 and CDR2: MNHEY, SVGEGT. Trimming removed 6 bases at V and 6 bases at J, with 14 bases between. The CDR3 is CASSPYTYDGYTF. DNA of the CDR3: TGTGCCAGCAGCCCATACACCTACGATGGCTACACCTTC.

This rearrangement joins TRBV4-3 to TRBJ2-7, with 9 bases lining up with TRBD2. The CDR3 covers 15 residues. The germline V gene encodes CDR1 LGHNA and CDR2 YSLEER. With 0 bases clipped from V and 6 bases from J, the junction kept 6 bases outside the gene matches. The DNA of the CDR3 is TGCGCCAGCAGCCAAGATCGCGGGGGGGCGGGCGAGCAGTACTTC. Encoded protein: CASSQDRGGAGEQYF.

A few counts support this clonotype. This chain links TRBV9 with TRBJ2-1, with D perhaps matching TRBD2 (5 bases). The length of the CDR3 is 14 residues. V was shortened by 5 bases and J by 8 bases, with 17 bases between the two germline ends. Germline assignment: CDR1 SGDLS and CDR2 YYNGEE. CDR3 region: CASSLGEAPYEQFF. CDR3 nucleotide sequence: TGTGCCAGCAGTTTGGGAGAGGCCCCCTATGAGCAGTTCTTC.

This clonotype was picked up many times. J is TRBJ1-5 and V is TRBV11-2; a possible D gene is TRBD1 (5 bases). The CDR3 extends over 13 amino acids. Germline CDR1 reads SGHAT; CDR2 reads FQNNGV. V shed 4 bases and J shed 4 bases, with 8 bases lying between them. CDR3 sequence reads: CASSSRDNQPQHF. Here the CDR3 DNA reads TGTGCCAGCAGCTCCAGGGATAATCAGCCCCAGCATTTT.

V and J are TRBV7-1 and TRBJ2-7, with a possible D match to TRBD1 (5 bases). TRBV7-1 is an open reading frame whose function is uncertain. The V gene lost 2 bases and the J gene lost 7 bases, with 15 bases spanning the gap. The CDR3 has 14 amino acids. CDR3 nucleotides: TGTGCCAGCAGCTCAATACAGGACCTAGGGGAGCAGTACTTC. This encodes CASSSIQDLGEQYF.

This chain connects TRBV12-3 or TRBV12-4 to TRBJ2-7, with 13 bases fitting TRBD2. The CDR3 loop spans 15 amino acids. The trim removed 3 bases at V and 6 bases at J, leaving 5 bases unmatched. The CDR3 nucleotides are TGTGCCAGCAGTTTCGGACTAGCGGGAGCCCTCGAGCAGTACTTC. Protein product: CASSFGLAGALEQYF.

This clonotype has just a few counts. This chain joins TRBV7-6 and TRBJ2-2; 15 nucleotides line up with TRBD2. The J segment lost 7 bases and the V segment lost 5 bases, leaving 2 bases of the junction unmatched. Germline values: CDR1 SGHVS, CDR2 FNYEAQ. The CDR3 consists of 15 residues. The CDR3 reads CASSRTSGRGGELFF. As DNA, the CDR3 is TGTGCCAGCAGCCGGACTAGCGGGAGGGGCGGGGAGCTGTTTTTT.

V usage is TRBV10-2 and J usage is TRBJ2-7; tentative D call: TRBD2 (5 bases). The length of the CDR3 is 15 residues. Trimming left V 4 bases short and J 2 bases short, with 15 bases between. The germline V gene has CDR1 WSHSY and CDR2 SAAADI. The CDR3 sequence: CASSVWGVGAYEQYF. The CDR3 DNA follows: TGCGCCAGCAGTGTCTGGGGAGTGGGCGCCTACGAGCAGTACTTC.

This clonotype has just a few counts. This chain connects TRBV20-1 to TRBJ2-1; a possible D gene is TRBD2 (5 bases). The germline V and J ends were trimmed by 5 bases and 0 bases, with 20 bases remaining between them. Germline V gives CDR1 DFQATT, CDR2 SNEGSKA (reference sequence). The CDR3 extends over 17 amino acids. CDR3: CSAPPKRRARSYNEQFF. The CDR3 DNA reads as TGCAGTGCTCCCCCAAAGCGGAGAGCCCGCTCCTACAATGAGCAGTTCTTC.

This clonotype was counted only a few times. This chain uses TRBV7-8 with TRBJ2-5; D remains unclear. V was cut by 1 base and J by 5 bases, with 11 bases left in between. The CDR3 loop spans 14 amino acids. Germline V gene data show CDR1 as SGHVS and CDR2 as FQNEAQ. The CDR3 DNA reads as TGTGCCAGCAGCTTAGGGCGCCCTGGCGAGACCCAGTACTTC. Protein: CASSLGRPGETQYF.

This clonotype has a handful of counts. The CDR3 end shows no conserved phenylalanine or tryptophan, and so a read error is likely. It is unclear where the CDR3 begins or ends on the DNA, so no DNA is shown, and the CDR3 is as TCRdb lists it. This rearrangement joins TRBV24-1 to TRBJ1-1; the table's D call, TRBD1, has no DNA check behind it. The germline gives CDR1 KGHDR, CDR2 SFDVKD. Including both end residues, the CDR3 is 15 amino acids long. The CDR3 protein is CATSDFPPGGGPNDL.

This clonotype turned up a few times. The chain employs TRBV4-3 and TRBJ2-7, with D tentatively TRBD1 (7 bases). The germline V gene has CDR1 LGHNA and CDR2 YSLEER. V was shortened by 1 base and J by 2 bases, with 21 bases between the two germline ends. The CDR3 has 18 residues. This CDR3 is CASSQGIGTSTGTYEQYF. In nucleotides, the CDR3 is TGCGCCAGCAGCCAAGGTATCGGGACTTCGACAGGGACCTACGAGCAGTACTTC.

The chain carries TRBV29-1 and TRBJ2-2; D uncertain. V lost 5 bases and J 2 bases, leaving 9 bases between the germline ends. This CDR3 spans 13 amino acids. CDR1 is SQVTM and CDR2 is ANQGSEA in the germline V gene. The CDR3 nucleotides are TGCAGCGTTTGTCCTATTAACACCGGGGAGCTGTTTTTT. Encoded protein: CSVCPINTGELFF.

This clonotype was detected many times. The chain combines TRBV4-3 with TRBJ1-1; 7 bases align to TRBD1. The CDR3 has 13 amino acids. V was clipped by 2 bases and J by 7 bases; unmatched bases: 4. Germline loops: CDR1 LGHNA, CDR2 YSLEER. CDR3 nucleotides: TGCGCCAGCAGCCAATTCCGACAGGGTGAAGCTTTCTTT. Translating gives CASSQFRQGEAFF.

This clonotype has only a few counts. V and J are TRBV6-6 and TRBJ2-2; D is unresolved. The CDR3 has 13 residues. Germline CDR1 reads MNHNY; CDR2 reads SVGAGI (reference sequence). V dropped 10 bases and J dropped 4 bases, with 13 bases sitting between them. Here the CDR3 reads CANGATGTGELFF. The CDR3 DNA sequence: TGTGCCAACGGTGCTACGGGCACCGGGGAGCTGTTTTTT.

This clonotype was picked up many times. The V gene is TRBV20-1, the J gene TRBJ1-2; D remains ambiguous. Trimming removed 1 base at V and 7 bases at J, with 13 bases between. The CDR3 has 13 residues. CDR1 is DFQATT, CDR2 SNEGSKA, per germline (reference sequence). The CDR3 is CSARVSHRGGYTF. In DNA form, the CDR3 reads TGCAGTGCTAGAGTTTCTCACCGGGGTGGCTACACCTTC.

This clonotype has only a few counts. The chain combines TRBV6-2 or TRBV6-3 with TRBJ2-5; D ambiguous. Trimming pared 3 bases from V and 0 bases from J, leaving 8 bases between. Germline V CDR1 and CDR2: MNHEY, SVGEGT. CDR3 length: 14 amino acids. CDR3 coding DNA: TGTGCCAGCAGTTATCGGGCTTACCAAGAGACCCAGTACTTC. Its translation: CASSYRAYQETQYF.